Listed below are T cell receptor beta chains from one sample, sequenced in a study of spatial heterogeneity in lung cancer. TCRdb ran MiXCR on the 5' RACE reads and lists one entry per CDR3 protein. The sample holds 23,000 or so distinct CDR3 sequences, 9% to 10% seen once. The source was PBMCs, collected at follow-up. These receptors were taken from a male donor with early-stage non-small cell lung cancer. The CDR3 runs from the conserved cysteine through the conserved F or W. Fields, in order: V gene, D gene, CDR3 length, J gene, clone size, CDR3 protein, CDR3 DNA. The D gene is left open where the match is weak. Size is omitted from some rows. Given values are once, few, many or a class for expanded clones.

v_gene: TRBV11-2; d_gene: -; len: 13; j_gene: TRBJ2-7; abundance: many; CDR3aa: CASSSLDNYEQYF; CDR3nt: TGTGCCAGCAGCTCCTTGGACAACTACGAGCAGTACTTC
v_gene: TRBV20-1; d_gene: TRBD1; len: 16; j_gene: TRBJ2-1; abundance: -; CDR3aa: CSARQPRDRIYKEQFF; CDR3nt: TGCAGTGCTAGACAACCCCGGGACAGGATCTACAAAGAGCAGTTCTTC
v_gene: TRBV6-5; d_gene: TRBD2; len: 16; j_gene: TRBJ2-7; abundance: many; CDR3aa: CASSYSTGGSSYEQYF; CDR3nt: TGTGCCAGCAGTTACTCGACGGGGGGGAGCTCCTACGAGCAGTACTTC
v_gene: TRBV28; d_gene: -; len: 15; j_gene: TRBJ2-7; abundance: -; CDR3aa: CASSFLFGTTYEQYF; CDR3nt: TGTGCCAGCAGTTTTCTCTTCGGGACGACATACGAGCAGTACTTC
v_gene: TRBV4-3; d_gene: TRBD1; len: 13; j_gene: TRBJ2-5; abundance: many; CDR3aa: CASSRTGIETQYF; CDR3nt: TGCGCCAGCAGTCGGACAGGGATAGAGACCCAGTACTTC
v_gene: TRBV28; d_gene: -; len: 15; j_gene: TRBJ2-4; abundance: few; CDR3aa: CASSLAGEDKNIQYF; CDR3nt: TGTGCCAGCAGTTTGGCAGGGGAGGACAAAAACATTCAGTACTTC
v_gene: TRBV28; d_gene: TRBD2; len: 15; j_gene: TRBJ2-2; abundance: few; CDR3aa: CASSRLATITGELFF; CDR3nt: TGTGCCAGCAGCCGACTAGCGACAATCACCGGGGAGCTGTTTTTT
v_gene: TRBV5-6; d_gene: -; len: 14; j_gene: TRBJ2-1; abundance: -; CDR3aa: CASSLAQGYNEQFF; CDR3nt: TGTGCCAGCAGCTTGGCCCAGGGCTACAATGAGCAGTTCTTC
v_gene: TRBV28; d_gene: -; len: 14; j_gene: TRBJ2-7; abundance: many; CDR3aa: CASSLSGSGYEQYF; CDR3nt: TGTGCCAGCAGTTTATCAGGGTCGGGCTACGAGCAGTACTTC
v_gene: TRBV7-2; d_gene: TRBD1; len: 15; j_gene: TRBJ2-7; abundance: -; CDR3aa: CASSLGTGGFYEQYF; CDR3nt: TGTGCCAGCAGCTTAGGCACAGGGGGCTTCTACGAGCAGTACTTC
v_gene: TRBV12-3/TRBV12-4; d_gene: TRBD2; len: 15; j_gene: TRBJ2-3; abundance: few; CDR3aa: CASSLGGGGTDTQYF; CDR3nt: TGTGCCAGCAGTTTAGGCGGGGGTGGCACAGATACGCAGTATTTT
v_gene: TRBV5-1; d_gene: TRBD2; len: 16; j_gene: TRBJ2-1; abundance: few; CDR3aa: CASSSLLAGGYNEQFF; CDR3nt: TGCGCCAGCAGCTCGCTACTAGCGGGGGGCTACAATGAGCAGTTCTTC
v_gene: TRBV20-1; d_gene: -; len: 17; j_gene: TRBJ2-2; abundance: -; CDR3aa: CSARDLGRRGYTGELFF; CDR3nt: TGCAGTGCTAGGGATCTTGGTAGGCGCGGTTACACCGGGGAGCTGTTTTTT
v_gene: TRBV4-1; d_gene: -; len: 16; j_gene: TRBJ1-1; abundance: many; CDR3aa: CASSQATVIENTEAFF; CDR3nt: TGCGCCAGCAGCCAAGCCACAGTCATAGAGAACACTGAAGCTTTCTTT
v_gene: TRBV7-8; d_gene: -; len: 14; j_gene: TRBJ1-6; abundance: medium-sized; CDR3aa: CASSEQGLNSPLHF; CDR3nt: TGTGCCAGCAGCGAACAGGGCCTTAATTCACCCCTCCACTTT
v_gene: TRBV15; d_gene: -; len: 13; j_gene: TRBJ1-5; abundance: few; CDR3aa: CATTSLPNQPQHF; CDR3nt: TGTGCCACCACAAGTCTCCCAAATCAGCCCCAGCATTTT
v_gene: TRBV6-2/TRBV6-3; d_gene: TRBD2; len: 16; j_gene: TRBJ2-3; abundance: many; CDR3aa: CASSRLAGALTDTQYF; CDR3nt: TGTGCCAGCAGTAGACTAGCGGGGGCCCTCACAGATACGCAGTATTTT
v_gene: TRBV5-1; d_gene: -; len: 15; j_gene: TRBJ1-5; abundance: -; CDR3aa: CASRPTINSNQPQHF; CDR3nt: TGCGCCAGCAGACCCACGATAAATAGCAATCAGCCCCAGCATTTT
v_gene: TRBV7-9; d_gene: -; len: 15; j_gene: TRBJ2-2; abundance: few; CDR3aa: CASSLAWTNTGELFF; CDR3nt: TGTGCCAGCAGCTTAGCCTGGACGAACACCGGGGAGCTGTTTTTT
v_gene: TRBV5-6; d_gene: -; len: 15; j_gene: TRBJ2-2; abundance: -; CDR3aa: CASTPLQANTGELFF; CDR3nt: TGTGCCAGCACCCCTCTCCAGGCCAACACCGGGGAGCTGTTTTTT
v_gene: TRBV2; d_gene: -; len: 16; j_gene: TRBJ1-2; abundance: -; CDR3aa: CASSAYGAGLSYGYTF; CDR3nt: TGTGCCAGCAGCGCCTACGGGGCAGGACTATCCTATGGCTACACCTTC
v_gene: TRBV7-2; d_gene: -; len: 13; j_gene: TRBJ1-2; abundance: many; CDR3aa: CASTLGTGYGYTF; CDR3nt: TGTGCCAGCACCCTCGGGACGGGTTATGGCTACACCTTC
v_gene: TRBV6-1; d_gene: -; len: 14; j_gene: TRBJ1-6; abundance: many; CDR3aa: CASRTQGNGSPLHF; CDR3nt: TGTGCCAGCAGGACCCAGGGAAATGGTTCACCCCTCCACTTT
v_gene: TRBV30; d_gene: -; len: 13; j_gene: TRBJ1-2; abundance: few; CDR3aa: CAWSTGNPYGYTF; CDR3nt: TGTGCCTGGAGTACCGGGAATCCCTATGGCTACACCTTC
v_gene: TRBV14; d_gene: -; len: 14; j_gene: TRBJ1-1; abundance: many; CDR3aa: CASSPQGRNTEAFF; CDR3nt: TGTGCCAGCAGCCCTCAAGGGCGGAACACTGAAGCTTTCTTT
v_gene: TRBV6-2/TRBV6-3; d_gene: -; len: 13; j_gene: TRBJ2-3; abundance: few; CDR3aa: CASSRADSDTQYF; CDR3nt: TGTGCCAGCAGTAGAGCAGACTCAGATACGCAGTATTTT
v_gene: TRBV20-1; d_gene: -; len: 16; j_gene: TRBJ2-6; abundance: many; CDR3aa: CSARDTSRSGANVLTF; CDR3nt: TGCAGTGCTAGAGATACCTCACGCTCTGGGGCCAACGTCCTGACTTTC
v_gene: TRBV3-1; d_gene: -; len: 14; j_gene: TRBJ2-3; abundance: many; CDR3aa: CASSQRDHTDTQYF; CDR3nt: TGTGCCAGCAGCCAAAGAGACCACACAGATACGCAGTATTTT
v_gene: TRBV5-4; d_gene: -; len: 15; j_gene: TRBJ2-2; abundance: many; CDR3aa: CASSLGRGYTGELFF; CDR3nt: TGTGCCAGCAGCTTGGGTCGAGGGTACACCGGGGAGCTGTTTTTT
v_gene: TRBV11-2; d_gene: TRBD1; len: 16; j_gene: TRBJ2-1; abundance: many; CDR3aa: CASMPGTGSSYNEQFF; CDR3nt: TGTGCCAGCATGCCCGGGACAGGCAGCTCCTACAATGAGCAGTTCTTC
v_gene: TRBV5-6; d_gene: -; len: 16; j_gene: TRBJ2-3; abundance: many; CDR3aa: CASSFPHREAADTQYF; CDR3nt: TGTGCCAGCAGCTTCCCACACCGGGAAGCAGCAGATACGCAGTATTTT
v_gene: TRBV10-3; d_gene: TRBD1; len: 15; j_gene: TRBJ1-2; abundance: -; CDR3aa: CAISESWDRGDGYTF; CDR3nt: TGTGCCATCAGTGAAAGTTGGGACAGGGGTGATGGCTACACCTTC
v_gene: TRBV7-2; d_gene: TRBD1; len: 14; j_gene: TRBJ1-4; abundance: few; CDR3aa: CASRESGGVEKLFF; CDR3nt: TGTGCCAGCAGGGAATCAGGGGGAGTTGAAAAACTGTTTTTT
v_gene: TRBV25-1; d_gene: -; len: 16; j_gene: TRBJ2-1; abundance: -; CDR3aa: CASSEFGQGVHNEQFF; CDR3nt: TGTGCCAGCAGTGAATTCGGGCAGGGAGTCCACAATGAGCAGTTCTTC
v_gene: TRBV11-2; d_gene: -; len: 14; j_gene: TRBJ2-3; abundance: many; CDR3aa: CASSFPSDADTQYF; CDR3nt: TGTGCCAGCAGCTTTCCGTCTGACGCAGATACGCAGTATTTT
v_gene: TRBV4-3; d_gene: -; len: 14; j_gene: TRBJ1-1; abundance: many; CDR3aa: CASSQEVLNTEAFF; CDR3nt: TGCGCCAGCAGCCAAGAGGTCCTGAACACTGAAGCTTTCTTT
v_gene: TRBV7-7; d_gene: -; len: 14; j_gene: TRBJ2-7; abundance: few; CDR3aa: CASSLGRRSSEQYF; CDR3nt: TGTGCTAGCAGCTTAGGACGGAGATCCTCGGAGCAGTACTTC
v_gene: TRBV4-3; d_gene: -; len: 14; j_gene: TRBJ2-7; abundance: -; CDR3aa: CASSPRVRDIEQYF; CDR3nt: TGCGCCAGCAGCCCCCGGGTACGGGACATCGAGCAGTACTTC
v_gene: TRBV5-6; d_gene: -; len: 13; j_gene: TRBJ1-2; abundance: many; CDR3aa: CASSLGLAYGYTF; CDR3nt: TGTGCCAGCAGCCTGGGACTCGCTTATGGCTACACCTTC
v_gene: TRBV5-6; d_gene: -; len: 14; j_gene: TRBJ1-5; abundance: few; CDR3aa: CASSLRGVGQPQHF; CDR3nt: TGTGCCAGCAGCCTACGCGGGGTAGGCCAGCCCCAGCATTTT
v_gene: TRBV5-1; d_gene: -; len: 14; j_gene: TRBJ1-1; abundance: few; CDR3aa: CASSLRGLGTEAFF; CDR3nt: TGCGCCAGCAGCTTGCGGGGTCTGGGGACTGAAGCTTTCTTT